The 21 T cell receptor beta chains below were found in one sample sequenced in a study of blood T cells in healthy people across ages. A second PCR of roughly 6 to 12 cycles used a sample-barcoded 5' primer and a J-beta primer mix. TCRdb re-called the 5' RACE reads with MiXCR, one entry per CDR3 protein. The table includes hundreds of thousands of distinct CDR3 sequences, approximately 44% detected once. The sequenced sample was blood. Receptors originate from a man in his sixties in good health.

This chain links TRBV3-1 with TRBJ2-1; the D gene is possibly TRBD2 (6 bases). The CDR3 covers 17 residues. The ends were cut back, 0 bases at V and 6 bases at J, with 18 bases in the middle. Germline V gene sequence: CDR1 LGHDT, CDR2 YNNKEL (reference sequence). Here the CDR3 DNA reads TGTGCCAGCAGCCAAGAACCTGGACCCCGGAGGGGCAATGAGCAGTTCTTC. The encoded protein is CASSQEPGPRRGNEQFF.

This clonotype was found a few times. This rearrangement joins TRBV10-3 to TRBJ1-1; D remains unclear. The CDR3 has 14 residues. In germline, CDR1 is ENHRY, CDR2 SYGVKD. V dropped 4 bases and J dropped 5 bases, with 14 bases sitting between them. The CDR3 region is CAISGHQAGTEAFF. The CDR3 DNA is TGTGCCATCAGTGGGCACCAGGCTGGGACTGAAGCTTTCTTT.

This chain joins TRBV12-3 or TRBV12-4 and TRBJ2-7, with a tentative D call TRBD2 (5 bases). V lost 6 bases and J 5 bases, leaving 14 bases between the germline ends. This CDR3 has 13 residues. The CDR3 region has the DNA TGTGCCAGCAGCAGTCTGAGGGCCCACGAGCAGTACTTC. Encoded protein: CASSSLRAHEQYF.

This clonotype has only a few counts. CDR3 in amino acids: CSAPTRGTYEQYF. The CDR3 nucleotides are TGCAGTGCCCCCACTAGGGGCACCTACGAGCAGTACTTC. This chain links TRBV20-1 with TRBJ2-7, with D perhaps being TRBD1 or TRBD2 (5 bases each). This CDR3 region has 13 residues. V lost 6 bases and J lost 2, with 14 bases in between. CDR1 DFQATT and CDR2 SNEGSKA come from the germline V gene (reference sequence).

The V and J genes are TRBV29-1 and TRBJ1-1, with TRBD1 matching 8 bases. This CDR3 has 14 residues. Germline V gene data show CDR1 as SQVTM and CDR2 as ANQGSEA. The V gene end was trimmed by 6 bases and the J gene end by 1 base; junction bases not matched to a gene: 7. In nucleotides, the CDR3 is TGCAGCGTATTGCGTGGGACAGGGAACACTGAAGCTTTCTTT. Protein sequence: CSVLRGTGNTEAFF. The complete variable domain, with remaining parts taken from reference TRBV29-1 and TRBJ1-1, reads SAVISQKPSRDICQRGTSLTIQCQVDSQVTMMFWYRQQPGQSLTLIATANQGSEATYESGFVIDKFPISRPNLTFSTLTVSNMSPEDSSIYLCSVLRGTGNTEAFFGQGTRLTVV.

This clonotype appeared a few times. The V and J genes are TRBV7-9 and TRBJ2-5, with 9 bases that match TRBD1. CDR3 size: 17 residues. Per the germline V gene, CDR1 is SEHNR and CDR2 is FQNEAQ (reference sequence). The J segment lost 2 bases and the V segment lost 5 bases, leaving 12 bases of the junction unmatched. The CDR3: CASSQHRGLKGQETQYF. Written as DNA, the CDR3 is TGTGCCAGCAGCCAACACAGGGGGCTTAAGGGGCAAGAGACCCAGTACTTC.

In this sample, this clonotype turned up a few times. This chain links TRBV28 with TRBJ2-7, with D uncertain. The CDR3 consists of 12 residues. Germline-derived CDR1 and CDR2 are MDHEN and SYDVKM. V lost 2 bases, J lost 8 bases, and 10 bases lay in between. CDR3 amino acids: CASSLPAKKQYF. The CDR3 nucleotides read TGTGCCAGCAGTTTACCCGCGAAAAAGCAGTACTTC.

This clonotype was detected a few times. Just one base apart from a much larger clone, this may be a read error. This chain connects TRBV7-9 to TRBJ2-5; tentative D call: TRBD2 (6 bases). V was shortened by 3 bases and J by 11 bases, with 22 bases between the two germline ends. CDR3 size: 15 residues. CDR1 SEHNR and CDR2 FQNEAQ come from the germline V gene (reference sequence). As DNA, the CDR3 is TGTGCCAGCAGCTTTGGGGGGAGAGGCGGCCATGAGCAGTACTTC. Its protein product is CASSFGGRGGHEQYF.

The rearrangement links TRBV29-1 to TRBJ1-1; D not certain. The CDR3 contains 13 residues. V lost 3 bases and J 3 bases, leaving 11 bases between the germline ends. Germline V gene sequence: CDR1 SQVTM, CDR2 ANQGSEA. This CDR3 reads CSVESQPYTEAFF. The DNA of the CDR3 is TGCAGCGTTGAGAGTCAGCCGTACACTGAAGCTTTCTTT. Looking up the rest from reference TRBV29-1 and TRBJ1-1 gives the full variable domain: SAVISQKPSRDICQRGTSLTIQCQVDSQVTMMFWYRQQPGQSLTLIATANQGSEATYESGFVIDKFPISRPNLTFSTLTVSNMSPEDSSIYLCSVESQPYTEAFFGQGTRLTVV.

The chain joins TRBV9 to TRBJ2-7; TRBD1 matches at 10 bases. Matching the DNA end better, TRBJ2-1 makes the J call doubtful. Germline V gene lookup returns CDR1 SGDLS and CDR2 YYNGEE. There are 16 residues in the CDR3. CDR3 DNA sequence: TGTGCCAGCAGCGGAGGGACAGGGGAAGAGGAAGAGACCCAGTTCTTC. Translation gives CASSGGTGEEEETQFF.

The CDR3 here is CASSGLAGARFQETQYF. The CDR3 DNA reads as TGTGCCAGCAGTGGACTAGCGGGGGCCCGGTTCCAAGAGACCCAGTACTTC. The V call is TRBV2, the J call TRBJ2-5, with TRBD2 matching over 12 bases. Trimming removed 4 bases from V and 1 base from J; junction bases left unmatched: 7. Germline V gene sequence: CDR1 SNHLY, CDR2 FYNNEI. CDR3 length: 17 amino acids.

CDR3 amino acids: CASSLEGYTDTQYF. Written as DNA, the CDR3 is TGTGCCAGCAGTTTAGAGGGATACACAGATACGCAGTATTTT. J is TRBJ2-3 and V is TRBV12-3 or TRBV12-4; D is unclear. The V end lost 1 base, the J end lost 2 bases, and 7 bases lay between the germline ends. The CDR3 contains 14 residues.

The chain recombines TRBV20-1 with TRBJ2-2, with D perhaps matching TRBD1 or TRBD2 (5 bases each). CDR1 and CDR2 (germline): DFQATT, SNEGSKA (reference sequence). V was trimmed by 6 bases and J by 1 base, leaving 9 bases between them. This CDR3 region has 13 residues. The CDR3 sequence is CSAGRQNTGELFF. CDR3 DNA sequence: TGCAGTGCGGGACGACAGAACACCGGGGAGCTGTTTTTT.

This clonotype was detected ten times or more. V usage is TRBV5-5 and J usage is TRBJ2-7, with TRBD2 matching over 11 bases. The CDR3 extends over 14 amino acids. CDR1 is SGHKS, CDR2 YYEKEE, per germline (reference sequence). V shed 5 bases, J shed 4 bases, and the junction held 5 bases outside the gene matches. The CDR3 DNA reads TGTGCCAGCAGGTTAGCGGGGGGGCCATACGAGCAGTACTTC. Its translation is CASRLAGGPYEQYF. Complete variable domain (other parts from reference TRBV5-5 and TRBJ2-7): DAGVTQSPTHLIKTRGQQVTLRCSPISGHKSVSWYQQVLGQGPQFIFQYYEKEERGRGNFPDRFSARQFPNYSSELNVNALLLGDSALYLCASRLAGGPYEQYFGPGTRLTVT.

The gene calls are TRBV7-9 and TRBJ2-1, with 8 bases identical to TRBD2. The germline gives CDR1 SEHNR, CDR2 FQNEAQ (reference sequence). J gave up 9 bases and V 11 bases, and 6 bases lay outside the gene matches. This CDR3 spans 11 amino acids. The CDR3 sequence is CACAGRGEQFF. CDR3 coding DNA: TGTGCCTGCGCCGGGAGGGGTGAGCAGTTCTTC.

The rearrangement links TRBV3-1 to TRBJ2-7, with D perhaps TRBD2 (5 bases). Germline CDR1 reads LGHDT; CDR2 reads YNNKEL (reference sequence). V was trimmed by 4 bases and J by 7 bases, leaving 17 bases between them. This CDR3 comprises 14 residues. In DNA form, the CDR3 reads TGTGCCAGCAGCCCAGAGGGTATCTACAATGAGCAGTACTTC. Its protein product is CASSPEGIYNEQYF.

This chain joins TRBV20-1 and TRBJ2-1; D may match TRBD1 or TRBD2 (6 bases each). Germline loops: CDR1 DFQATT, CDR2 SNEGSKA (reference sequence). This CDR3 comprises 16 residues. Trimming pared 7 bases from V and 9 bases from J, leaving 28 bases between. Here the CDR3 DNA reads TGCAGTGTTAGTCCCAAACAGGGCCCGGTGGGGGGTGAGCAGTTCTTC. It yields the protein CSVSPKQGPVGGEQFF.

The V and J genes are TRBV7-9 and TRBJ1-2, with D tentatively TRBD1 (5 bases). V was cut by 6 bases and J by 2 bases, with 13 bases left in between. The germline gives CDR1 SEHNR, CDR2 FQNEAQ (reference sequence). The CDR3 spans 14 residues. The CDR3 DNA reads as TGTGCCAGCAGTCTACCGGGACCGAACTATGGCTACACCTTC. It is translated as CASSLPGPNYGYTF.

This clonotype appeared a few times. This chain uses TRBV6-5 with TRBJ1-6, with 7 bases that match TRBD1. CDR1 MNHEY and CDR2 SVGAGI come from the germline V gene. The CDR3 has 13 amino acids. The junction had 3 bases not matched to a gene; V was cut back by 8 bases and J by 5 bases. CDR3 loop: CASGGTDNSPLHF. CDR3 DNA: TGTGCCAGCGGGGGGACAGATAATTCACCCCTCCACTTT.

The chain links TRBV20-1 to TRBJ2-1, with 12 bases fitting TRBD1. The CDR3 totals 15 residues. V shed 3 bases, J shed 5 bases, and the junction held 5 bases outside the gene matches. The germline V gene has CDR1 DFQATT and CDR2 SNEGSKA (reference sequence). The CDR3 loop is CSASYGTGGNNEQFF. The CDR3 bases are TGCAGTGCTAGCTACGGGACAGGGGGCAACAATGAGCAGTTCTTC.

This chain connects TRBV7-2 to TRBJ1-6; tentative D call: TRBD1 (6 bases). The germline V gene has CDR1 SGHTA and CDR2 FQGNSA. V gave up 5 bases and J gave up 3 bases, with 14 bases separating them. CDR3 size: 16 residues. CDR3 region: CASSKTGTNYNSPLHF. Written as DNA, the CDR3 is TGTGCCAGCAGCAAAACAGGGACTAACTATAATTCACCCCTCCACTTT.